These T cell receptor beta chains were read from a single sample in a study of blood T cell repertoires in COVID-19. Method: immunoSEQ multiplex PCR; TCRdb's copy keeps in-frame clones and lacks some. The top ten hold approximately 18% of the sample, which has over 60,000 clones, roughly 87% seen once. Sample: peripheral blood. The receptor source for this set is a human donor in a cohort sampled during active COVID-19. CDR3s include the opening cysteine and the closing phenylalanine or tryptophan. D genes are given only for firm matches. Clone sizes are given selectively: once, few, many, or a class where the clone is expanded.

D gene	clone size	CDR3 length	V gene	J gene	CDR3 protein	CDR3 DNA
TRBD1	NA	12	TRBV7-9	TRBJ2-7	CASSLTGVEQYF	TGTGCCAGCAGCTTAACAGGGGTCGAGCAGTACTTC
NA	NA	14	TRBV7-9	TRBJ1-4	CASSLGQNNEKLFF	TGTGCCAGCAGCCTTGGACAGAATAATGAAAAACTGTTTTTT
NA	NA	18	TRBV6-1	TRBJ2-6	CASSEAIGQSSGANVLTF	TGTGCCAGCAGTGAAGCGATTGGACAGAGCTCTGGGGCCAACGTCCTGACTTTC
NA	NA	13	TRBV5-5	TRBJ2-7	CASSLRSGYEQYF	TGTGCCAGCAGCTTACGGTCCGGGTACGAGCAGTACTTC
TRBD1	NA	15	TRBV5-4	TRBJ1-4	CASSSWGQINEKLFF	TGTGCCAGCAGCTCCTGGGGACAGATTAATGAAAAACTGTTTTTT
TRBD2	NA	16	TRBV5-1	TRBJ2-7	CASSRRGGGDSYEQYF	TGCGCCAGCAGCCGGCGAGGTGGGGGGGACTCCTACGAGCAGTACTTC
TRBD1	NA	17	TRBV7-9	TRBJ2-5	CASSYGPGGPSQETQYF	TGTGCCAGCAGCTATGGGCCAGGGGGCCCCTCCCAAGAGACCCAGTACTTC
NA	NA	14	TRBV5-1	TRBJ2-1	CASSLGDSYNEQFF	TGCGCCAGCAGCTTAGGTGACAGTTACAATGAGCAGTTCTTC
NA	NA	13	TRBV7-3	TRBJ1-1	CASSPRGNTEAFF	TGTGCCAGCAGCCCCCGGGGGAACACTGAAGCTTTCTTT
NA	NA	14	TRBV28	TRBJ1-2	CASSTPTATYGYTF	TGTGCCAGCAGTACCCCGACAGCAACCTATGGCTACACCTTC
NA	once	14	TRBV5-1	TRBJ2-7	CASSSTGSGYEQYF	TGCGCCAGCAGCTCTACAGGGTCCGGTTACGAGCAGTACTTC